The clone carrying this T cell receptor (beta chain) was seen at least ten times. Its antigen is unknown. These data are taken from a study of cytomegalovirus exposure and HLA in healthy donors. As for the study in general: A previous analysis identified more than 100 million unique TCR beta sequences derived from roughly 180 million T cells. Study-level results: Another analysis was done later, and it associated fewer than 20,000 TCR beta sequences with HLA alleles at 0.05 false discovery rate. A few CMV-associated chains proved CMV antigen-specific in vitro.

It was with 60 Vbeta and 13 Jbeta primers that the PCR ran. Measured with immunoSEQ multiplex PCR; TCRdb has only the in-frame clones, and not every one. The data show 150,000 to 200,000 clones, around 85% seen once. Input material: PBMCs. The clonotype was recovered from a man aged 18 to 29 in good health and CMV-seronegative.

In DNA, the CDR3 is TGTGCCAGCAGCATCCAGGGCACCGGGGAGCTGTTTTTT. Protein sequence: CASSIQGTGELFF. V and J are TRBV21-1 and TRBJ2-2; the D call in the table, TRBD1, was not verified against the DNA. TRBV21-1 is shown as a pseudogene. The length of the CDR3 is 13 residues.